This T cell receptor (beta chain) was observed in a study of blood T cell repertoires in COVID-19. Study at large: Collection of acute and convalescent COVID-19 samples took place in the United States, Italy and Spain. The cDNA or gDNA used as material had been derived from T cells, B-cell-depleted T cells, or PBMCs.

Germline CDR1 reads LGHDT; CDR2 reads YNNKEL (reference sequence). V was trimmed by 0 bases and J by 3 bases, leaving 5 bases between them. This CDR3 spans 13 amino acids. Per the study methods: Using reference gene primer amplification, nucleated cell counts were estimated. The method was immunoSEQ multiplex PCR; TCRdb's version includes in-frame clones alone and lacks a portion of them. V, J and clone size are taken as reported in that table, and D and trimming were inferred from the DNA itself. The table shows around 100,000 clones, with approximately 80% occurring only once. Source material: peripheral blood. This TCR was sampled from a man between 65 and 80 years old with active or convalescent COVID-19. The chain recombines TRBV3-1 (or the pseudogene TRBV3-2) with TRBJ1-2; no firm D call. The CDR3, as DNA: TGTGCCAGCAGCCAAGACAGTCACTATGGCTACACCTTC. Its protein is CASSQDSHYGYTF.